The TCR beta chain under discussion was sequenced for a study of T cells in Graves' hyperthyroidism and ophthalmopathy. The investigators amplified TCR beta CDR3 regions from RNA transcripts. The HTBI primer set was used in a first-round RT-PCR of the TCR CDR3. TCRdb re-called the multiplex PCR reads through MiXCR, storing one row per CDR3 protein. The repertoire includes more than 650,000 distinct CDR3 sequences, around 15% of them detected once, and 9.5% to 13% sits in the top ten. Study-wide points: A model of 13 V-J pairs discriminated ophthalmopathy from stable hyperthyroidism.

Trimming removed 0 bases from V and 5 bases from J, with 8 bases in between. CDR1 and CDR2 (germline): GTSNPN, SVGIG (reference sequence). This CDR3 has 13 amino acids. PBMCs were sourced from more than 7.5 ml fresh peripheral blood. This clonotype appeared many times. As yet, its antigen is unknown. V and J are TRBV30 and TRBJ1-5; a possible D gene is TRBD1 (5 bases). The sequencing input was blood. The clonotype originates from a woman between 18 and 29 years old with Graves' hyperthyroidism. The CDR3: CAWSVWGDQPQHF. The CDR3 DNA sequence: TGTGCCTGGAGTGTATGGGGGGATCAGCCCCAGCATTTT.